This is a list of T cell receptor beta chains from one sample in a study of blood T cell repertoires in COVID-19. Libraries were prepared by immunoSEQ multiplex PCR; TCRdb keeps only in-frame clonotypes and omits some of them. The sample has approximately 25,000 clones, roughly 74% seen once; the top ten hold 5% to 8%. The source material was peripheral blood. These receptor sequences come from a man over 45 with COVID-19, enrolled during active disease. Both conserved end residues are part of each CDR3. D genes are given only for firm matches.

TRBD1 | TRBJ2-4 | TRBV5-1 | TGCGCCAGCAGCTTAGGGACAGGGGGCGGAAGGGCCAAAAACATTCAGTACTTC | CASSLGTGGGRAKNIQYF
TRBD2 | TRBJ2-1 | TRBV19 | TGTGCCAGTAGTGCCTGGGGGTGGGGGACTAGCGTTAGTGAGCAGTTCTTC | CASSAWGWGTSVSEQFF
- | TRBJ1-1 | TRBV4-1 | TGCGCCAGCAGCCAAGACCCCGAGGGATTAGCGGCTTTCTTT | CASSQDPEGLAAFF
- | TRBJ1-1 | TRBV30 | TGTGCCTGGAGTACCTCAGGGTACACTGAAGCTTTCTTT | CAWSTSGYTEAFF
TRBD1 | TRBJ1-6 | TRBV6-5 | TGTGCCAGCAGCCCCGACAGGGGCGGTTCACCCCTCCACTTT | CASSPDRGGSPLHF
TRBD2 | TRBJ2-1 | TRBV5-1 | TGCGCCAGCAAACCGGGACTAGCGGGATCCTACAATGAGCAGTTCTTC | CASKPGLAGSYNEQFF
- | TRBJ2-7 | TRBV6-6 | TGTGCCAGCAGTTACGCGGGGCAGACGGGGTACGAGCAGTACTTC | CASSYAGQTGYEQYF
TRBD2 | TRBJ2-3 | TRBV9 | TGTGCCAGCAGCGTAGTGGGCGGGAGCCCCACAGATACGCAGTATTTT | CASSVVGGSPTDTQYF
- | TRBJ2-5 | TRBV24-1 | TGTGCCACCAGTGATTTCAGGGTCGGGGAGACCCAGTACTTC | CATSDFRVGETQYF
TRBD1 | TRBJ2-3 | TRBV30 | TGTGCCTGGACCCGGGACAGAATCACAGATACGCAGTATTTT | CAWTRDRITDTQYF
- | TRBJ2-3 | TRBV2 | TGTGCCAGCAGCCCCACCGGACAGTTTGGGGATACGCAGTATTTT | CASSPTGQFGDTQYF
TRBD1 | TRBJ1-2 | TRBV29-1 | TGCAGCGTTGTAGGGGGCTACGACTATGGCTACACCTTC | CSVVGGYDYGYTF
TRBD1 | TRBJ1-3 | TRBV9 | TGTGCCAGCAGCGGGGACAGGGAATCAAACACCATATATTTT | CASSGDRESNTIYF
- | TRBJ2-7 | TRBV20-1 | TGCAGTGCCCTCCAGAGGTCCGAGCAGTACTTC | CSALQRSEQYF